A selection of T cell receptor beta chains follows, all from one sample in a study of vaccination and CD4 T cells after COVID-19. Their antigens remain unidentified. A single record per CDR3 protein comes from TCRdb applying MiXCR to the PCR reads. The profile covers more than 8,000 distinct CDR3 sequences, with roughly 28% appearing a single time and approximately 16% taken by the ten largest. The sequenced sample was CD4+ T cells from blood, cultured in vitro, obtained after SARS-CoV-2 vaccination. The receptor source for this set is a human donor who had recovered from COVID-19. Both conserved end residues are part of each CDR3. The D gene is left open where the match is weak. A clone size is listed for some rows: how often the clone was seen (once, few, many), or a class if it is expanded.

clone_size: few; d_call: TRBD1; v_call: TRBV7-8; cdr3_length: 13; j_call: TRBJ1-6; cdr3_aa: CASSLRDRAPLHF; cdr3_nt: TGTGCCAGCAGCTTAAGGGACAGAGCCCCCCTCCACTTT
clone_size: .; d_call: .; v_call: TRBV7-8; cdr3_length: 16; j_call: TRBJ1-1; cdr3_aa: CASIRNTGGVNTEAFF; cdr3_nt: TGTGCCAGCATACGAAATACTGGTGGGGTAAACACTGAAGCTTTCTTT
clone_size: .; d_call: TRBD2; v_call: TRBV2; cdr3_length: 13; j_call: TRBJ2-1; cdr3_aa: CASSKTSVDEQFF; cdr3_nt: TGTGCCAGCAGCAAGACTAGCGTCGATGAGCAGTTCTTC
clone_size: .; d_call: .; v_call: TRBV4-3; cdr3_length: 17; j_call: TRBJ2-3; cdr3_aa: CASSQEADRRSTDTQYF; cdr3_nt: TGCGCCAGCAGCCAAGAGGCCGACAGACGTAGCACAGATACGCAGTATTTT
clone_size: .; d_call: TRBD1; v_call: TRBV7-6; cdr3_length: 20; j_call: TRBJ2-1; cdr3_aa: CASSPPEGTGGWLLYNEQFF; cdr3_nt: TGTGCCAGCAGCCCCCCAGAAGGGACAGGTGGGTGGCTCCTCTACAATGAGCAGTTCTTC
clone_size: .; d_call: .; v_call: TRBV7-2; cdr3_length: 15; j_call: TRBJ2-7; cdr3_aa: CASSLDGSEDYEQYF; cdr3_nt: TGTGCCAGCAGCTTAGATGGTAGCGAGGATTACGAGCAGTACTTC
clone_size: few; d_call: .; v_call: TRBV6-5; cdr3_length: 13; j_call: TRBJ2-3; cdr3_aa: CASSYPTTDTQYF; cdr3_nt: TGTGCCAGCAGTTACCCGACCACAGATACGCAGTATTTT
clone_size: few; d_call: .; v_call: TRBV15; cdr3_length: 14; j_call: TRBJ1-4; cdr3_aa: CATSRGGLNEKLFF; cdr3_nt: TGTGCCACCAGCAGGGGAGGGCTTAATGAAAAACTGTTTTTT
clone_size: .; d_call: TRBD1; v_call: TRBV19; cdr3_length: 14; j_call: TRBJ1-1; cdr3_aa: CASSKERDSYEAFF; cdr3_nt: TGTGCCAGTAGTAAAGAAAGGGACAGCTATGAAGCTTTCTTT
clone_size: .; d_call: .; v_call: TRBV7-6; cdr3_length: 13; j_call: TRBJ2-1; cdr3_aa: CASSLSGLGEQFF; cdr3_nt: TGTGCCAGCAGCTTATCGGGTCTCGGTGAGCAGTTCTTC
clone_size: .; d_call: .; v_call: TRBV9; cdr3_length: 14; j_call: TRBJ2-4; cdr3_aa: CASSVDEGWDIQYF; cdr3_nt: TGTGCCAGCAGCGTAGATGAAGGGTGGGACATTCAGTACTTC
clone_size: .; d_call: .; v_call: TRBV28; cdr3_length: 15; j_call: TRBJ2-6; cdr3_aa: CASSLWGSGANVLTF; cdr3_nt: TGTGCCAGCAGTTTATGGGGCTCTGGGGCCAACGTCCTGACTTTC
clone_size: few; d_call: .; v_call: TRBV7-8; cdr3_length: 13; j_call: TRBJ1-1; cdr3_aa: CASSLGRAPEAFF; cdr3_nt: TGTGCCAGCAGCTTAGGGAGGGCCCCTGAAGCTTTCTTT
clone_size: once; d_call: TRBD1; v_call: TRBV30; cdr3_length: 13; j_call: TRBJ2-7; cdr3_aa: CAWKGTATYEQYF; cdr3_nt: TGTGCCTGGAAGGGGACAGCGACCTACGAGCAGTACTTC
clone_size: .; d_call: TRBD2; v_call: TRBV12-3/TRBV12-4; cdr3_length: 14; j_call: TRBJ2-7; cdr3_aa: CASSGTSGKYEQYF; cdr3_nt: TGTGCCAGCAGTGGGACTAGTGGAAAGTACGAGCAGTACTTC
clone_size: once; d_call: TRBD1; v_call: TRBV18; cdr3_length: 14; j_call: TRBJ1-1; cdr3_aa: CASSPDRAYTEAFF; cdr3_nt: TGTGCCAGCTCCCCGGACAGGGCTTACACTGAAGCTTTCTTT
clone_size: .; d_call: .; v_call: TRBV11-3; cdr3_length: 13; j_call: TRBJ1-1; cdr3_aa: CASSKEGNTEAFF; cdr3_nt: TGTGCCAGCAGCAAAGAGGGGAACACTGAAGCTTTCTTT
clone_size: .; d_call: .; v_call: TRBV6-2/TRBV6-3; cdr3_length: 14; j_call: TRBJ2-6; cdr3_aa: CASSSQAGANVLTF; cdr3_nt: TGTGCCAGCAGTTCCCAGGCTGGGGCCAACGTCCTGACTTTC
clone_size: .; d_call: .; v_call: TRBV7-9; cdr3_length: 15; j_call: TRBJ2-1; cdr3_aa: CASSLVTRSYNEQFF; cdr3_nt: TGTGCCAGCAGCTTAGTCACACGGTCCTACAATGAGCAGTTCTTC
clone_size: .; d_call: .; v_call: TRBV4-3; cdr3_length: 15; j_call: TRBJ1-5; cdr3_aa: CASSQESQGSSPQHF; cdr3_nt: TGCGCCAGCAGCCAAGAGAGTCAGGGCTCTAGCCCCCAGCATTTT
clone_size: .; d_call: .; v_call: TRBV7-9; cdr3_length: 17; j_call: TRBJ2-1; cdr3_aa: CASSLALVGYTYNEQFF; cdr3_nt: TGTGCCAGCAGCTTGGCTTTGGTGGGGTACACCTACAATGAGCAGTTCTTC
clone_size: .; d_call: TRBD1; v_call: TRBV6-1; cdr3_length: 20; j_call: TRBJ1-4; cdr3_aa: CASSEAIGTVFLTTNEKLFF; cdr3_nt: TGTGCCAGCAGTGAAGCGATTGGGACAGTCTTCCTCACAACTAATGAAAAACTGTTTTTT
clone_size: .; d_call: TRBD1; v_call: TRBV28; cdr3_length: 13; j_call: TRBJ1-2; cdr3_aa: CASSTRQGYGYTF; cdr3_nt: TGTGCCAGCAGTACGCGACAGGGGTATGGCTACACCTTC
clone_size: few; d_call: TRBD2; v_call: TRBV5-1; cdr3_length: 16; j_call: TRBJ2-5; cdr3_aa: CASSLVVAGGGETQYF; cdr3_nt: TGCGCCAGCAGCTTGGTGGTCGCGGGAGGAGGAGAGACCCAGTACTTC
clone_size: .; d_call: .; v_call: TRBV14; cdr3_length: 13; j_call: TRBJ1-2; cdr3_aa: CASSHTRGHGYTF; cdr3_nt: TGTGCCAGCAGCCACACCCGAGGACATGGCTACACCTTC
clone_size: .; d_call: TRBD1; v_call: TRBV4-3; cdr3_length: 15; j_call: TRBJ1-6; cdr3_aa: CASSPSTGGGSPLHF; cdr3_nt: TGCGCCAGCAGCCCTTCGACAGGGGGGGGCTCACCCCTCCACTTT
clone_size: .; d_call: TRBD1; v_call: TRBV7-2; cdr3_length: 19; j_call: TRBJ2-1; cdr3_aa: CASSFRTGGLAETYNEQFF; cdr3_nt: TGTGCCAGCAGCTTCAGGACAGGGGGCTTGGCGGAAACTTACAATGAGCAGTTCTTC
clone_size: .; d_call: TRBD1; v_call: TRBV7-2; cdr3_length: 16; j_call: TRBJ2-1; cdr3_aa: CASSRQRGPTANEQFF; cdr3_nt: TGTGCCAGCAGCCGCCAAAGGGGGCCGACCGCCAATGAGCAGTTCTTC
clone_size: few; d_call: .; v_call: TRBV7-9; cdr3_length: 14; j_call: TRBJ2-7; cdr3_aa: CASSLAVLSYEQYF; cdr3_nt: TGTGCCAGCAGCTTGGCAGTTCTTTCCTACGAGCAGTACTTC
clone_size: few; d_call: .; v_call: TRBV28; cdr3_length: 16; j_call: TRBJ1-6; cdr3_aa: CASSFPQGPYNSPLHF; cdr3_nt: TGTGCCAGCAGTTTCCCTCAGGGGCCCTATAATTCACCCCTCCACTTT
clone_size: .; d_call: TRBD1; v_call: TRBV19; cdr3_length: 16; j_call: TRBJ2-2; cdr3_aa: CASSMPSGTGVGELFF; cdr3_nt: TGTGCCAGTAGTATGCCCTCCGGGACAGGGGTGGGGGAGCTGTTTTTT
clone_size: .; d_call: TRBD1; v_call: TRBV2; cdr3_length: 18; j_call: TRBJ1-5; cdr3_aa: CASSEATGTANSNQPQHF; cdr3_nt: TGTGCCAGCAGTGAAGCTACCGGGACAGCGAATAGCAATCAGCCCCAGCATTTT
clone_size: .; d_call: .; v_call: TRBV24-1; cdr3_length: 11; j_call: TRBJ1-2; cdr3_aa: CATSDLWGYTF; cdr3_nt: TGTGCCACCAGTGATTTGTGGGGCTACACCTTC
clone_size: .; d_call: TRBD2; v_call: TRBV7-2; cdr3_length: 16; j_call: TRBJ2-5; cdr3_aa: CASSLRRGSGEETQYF; cdr3_nt: TGTGCCAGCAGCTTAAGGAGGGGTAGCGGGGAAGAGACCCAGTACTTC
clone_size: .; d_call: .; v_call: TRBV28; cdr3_length: 17; j_call: TRBJ1-5; cdr3_aa: CASSSPSTGNSNQPQHF; cdr3_nt: TGTGCCAGCAGCTCCCCCTCGACAGGAAATAGCAATCAGCCCCAGCATTTT
clone_size: few; d_call: TRBD1; v_call: TRBV7-7; cdr3_length: 13; j_call: TRBJ2-1; cdr3_aa: CASSLRGYNEQFF; cdr3_nt: TGTGCTAGCAGCCTCAGGGGGTACAATGAGCAGTTCTTC
clone_size: large; d_call: .; v_call: TRBV7-2; cdr3_length: 16; j_call: TRBJ1-2; cdr3_aa: CASSLEAGVINYGYTF; cdr3_nt: TGTGCCAGCAGCTTAGAGGCGGGGGTTATAAACTATGGCTACACCTTC
clone_size: .; d_call: TRBD2; v_call: TRBV6-1; cdr3_length: 16; j_call: TRBJ2-7; cdr3_aa: CASSNGGTGGFGEQYF; cdr3_nt: TGTGCCAGCAGCAACGGGGGGACGGGAGGTTTTGGCGAGCAGTACTTC
clone_size: .; d_call: .; v_call: TRBV15; cdr3_length: 17; j_call: TRBJ2-3; cdr3_aa: CATSRDGEGRSTDTQYF; cdr3_nt: TGTGCCACCAGCAGAGATGGAGAGGGAAGGTCCACAGATACGCAGTATTTT
clone_size: once; d_call: .; v_call: TRBV6-1; cdr3_length: 14; j_call: TRBJ2-7; cdr3_aa: CASKRERISYEQYF; cdr3_nt: TGTGCCAGCAAGAGGGAGCGGATCTCCTACGAGCAGTACTTC
clone_size: few; d_call: .; v_call: TRBV28; cdr3_length: 12; j_call: TRBJ1-5; cdr3_aa: CAIRKSNQPQHF; cdr3_nt: TGTGCCATCCGAAAGTCGAATCAGCCCCAGCATTTT
clone_size: few; d_call: TRBD1; v_call: TRBV19; cdr3_length: 14; j_call: TRBJ1-1; cdr3_aa: CASRGQAVNTEAFF; cdr3_nt: TGTGCCAGTAGGGGACAGGCGGTGAACACTGAAGCTTTCTTT